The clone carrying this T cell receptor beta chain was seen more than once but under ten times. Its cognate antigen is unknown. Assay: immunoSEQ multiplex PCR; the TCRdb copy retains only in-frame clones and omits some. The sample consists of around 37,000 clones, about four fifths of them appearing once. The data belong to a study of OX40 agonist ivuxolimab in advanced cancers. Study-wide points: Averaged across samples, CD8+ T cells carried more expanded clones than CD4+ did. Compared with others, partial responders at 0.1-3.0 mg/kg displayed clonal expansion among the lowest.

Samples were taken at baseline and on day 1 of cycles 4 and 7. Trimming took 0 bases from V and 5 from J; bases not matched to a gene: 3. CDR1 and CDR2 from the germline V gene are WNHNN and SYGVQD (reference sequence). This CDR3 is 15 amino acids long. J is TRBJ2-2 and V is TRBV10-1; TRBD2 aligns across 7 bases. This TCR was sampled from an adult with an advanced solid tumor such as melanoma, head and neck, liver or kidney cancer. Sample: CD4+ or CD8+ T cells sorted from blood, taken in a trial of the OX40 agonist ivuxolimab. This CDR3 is CASSESSGFTGELFF. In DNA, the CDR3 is TGCGCCAGCAGTGAGTCTAGCGGGTTTACCGGGGAGCTGTTTTTT.